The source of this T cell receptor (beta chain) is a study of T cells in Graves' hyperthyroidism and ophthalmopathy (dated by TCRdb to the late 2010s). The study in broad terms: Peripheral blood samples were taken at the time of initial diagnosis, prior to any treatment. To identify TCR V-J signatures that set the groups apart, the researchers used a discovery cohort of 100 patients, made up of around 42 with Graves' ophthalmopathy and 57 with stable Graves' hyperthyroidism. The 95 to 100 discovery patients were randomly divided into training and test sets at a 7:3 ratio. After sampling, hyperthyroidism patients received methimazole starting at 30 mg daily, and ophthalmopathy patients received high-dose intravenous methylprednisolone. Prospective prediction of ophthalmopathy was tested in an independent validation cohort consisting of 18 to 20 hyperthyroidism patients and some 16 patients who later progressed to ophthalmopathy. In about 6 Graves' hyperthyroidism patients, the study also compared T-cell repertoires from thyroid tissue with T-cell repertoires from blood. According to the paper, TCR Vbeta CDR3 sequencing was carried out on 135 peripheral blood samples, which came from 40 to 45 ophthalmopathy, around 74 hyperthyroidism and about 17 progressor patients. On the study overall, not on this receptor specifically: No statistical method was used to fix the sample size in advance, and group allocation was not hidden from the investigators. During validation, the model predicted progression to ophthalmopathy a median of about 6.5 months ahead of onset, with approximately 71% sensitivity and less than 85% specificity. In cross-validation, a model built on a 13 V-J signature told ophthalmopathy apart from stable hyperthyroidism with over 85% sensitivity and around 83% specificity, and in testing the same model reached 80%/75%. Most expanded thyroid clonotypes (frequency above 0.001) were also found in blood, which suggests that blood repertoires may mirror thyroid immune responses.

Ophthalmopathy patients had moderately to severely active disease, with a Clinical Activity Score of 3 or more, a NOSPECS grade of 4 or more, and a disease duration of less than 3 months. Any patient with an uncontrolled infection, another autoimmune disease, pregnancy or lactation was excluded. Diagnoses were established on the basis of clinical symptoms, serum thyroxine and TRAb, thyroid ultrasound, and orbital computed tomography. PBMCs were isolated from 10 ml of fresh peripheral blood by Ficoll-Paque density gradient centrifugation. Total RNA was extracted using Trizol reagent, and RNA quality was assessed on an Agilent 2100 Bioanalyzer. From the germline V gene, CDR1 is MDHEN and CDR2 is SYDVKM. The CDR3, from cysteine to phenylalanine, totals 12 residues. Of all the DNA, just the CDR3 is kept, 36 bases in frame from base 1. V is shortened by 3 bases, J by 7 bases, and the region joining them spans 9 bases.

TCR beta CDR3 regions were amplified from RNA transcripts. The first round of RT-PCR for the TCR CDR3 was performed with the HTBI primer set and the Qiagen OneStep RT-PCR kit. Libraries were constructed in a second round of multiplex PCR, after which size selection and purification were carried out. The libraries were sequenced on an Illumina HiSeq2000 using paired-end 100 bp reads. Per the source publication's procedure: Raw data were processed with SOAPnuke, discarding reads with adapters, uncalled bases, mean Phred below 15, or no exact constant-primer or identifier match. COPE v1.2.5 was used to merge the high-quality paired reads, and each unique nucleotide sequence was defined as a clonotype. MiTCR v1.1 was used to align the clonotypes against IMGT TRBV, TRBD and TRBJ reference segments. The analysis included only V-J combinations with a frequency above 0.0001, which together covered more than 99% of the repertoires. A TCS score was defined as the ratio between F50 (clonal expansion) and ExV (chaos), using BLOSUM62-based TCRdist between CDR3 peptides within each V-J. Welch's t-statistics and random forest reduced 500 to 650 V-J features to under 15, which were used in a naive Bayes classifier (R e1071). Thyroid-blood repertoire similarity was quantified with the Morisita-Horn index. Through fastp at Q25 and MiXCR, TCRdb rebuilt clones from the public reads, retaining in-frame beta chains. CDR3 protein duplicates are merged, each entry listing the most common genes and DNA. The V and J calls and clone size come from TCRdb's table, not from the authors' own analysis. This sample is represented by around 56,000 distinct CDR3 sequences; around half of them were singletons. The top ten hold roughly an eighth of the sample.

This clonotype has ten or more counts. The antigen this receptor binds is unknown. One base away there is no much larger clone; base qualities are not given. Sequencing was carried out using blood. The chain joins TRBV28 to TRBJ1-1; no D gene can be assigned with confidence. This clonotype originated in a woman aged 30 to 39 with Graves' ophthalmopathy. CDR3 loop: CASSFWRSEAFF. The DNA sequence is TGTGCCAGCAGTTTCTGGAGGAGTGAAGCTTTCTTT. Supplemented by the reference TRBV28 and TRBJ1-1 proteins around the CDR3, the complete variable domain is DVKVTQSSRYLVKRTGEKVFLECVQDMDHENMFWYRQDPGLGLRLIYFSYDVKMKEKGDIPEGYSVSREKKERFSLILESASTNQTSMYLCASSFWRSEAFFGQGTRLTVV.